The 13 T cell receptor beta chains reported below all come from one sample, sequenced in a study of cytomegalovirus exposure and HLA in healthy donors. The PCR ran on 60 Vbeta and 13 Jbeta primers. Produced via immunoSEQ multiplex PCR; TCRdb's table is partial and in-frame only. The sample records 150,000 to 200,000 clones, approximately 76% being singletons. Input material: PBMCs. These receptors were collected from a woman between 18 and 30 years old in good health and CMV-seropositive.

J is TRBJ1-1 and V is TRBV9, with TRBD1 identical over 8 bases. Losses at the gene ends were 3 bases for V and 3 bases for J; bases not matched to a gene: 13. The CDR3 sequence is 17 residues long. Germline CDR1 SGDLS, CDR2 YYNGEE. CDR3 sequence reads: CASSAYSDRALYTEAFF. CDR3 DNA: TGTGCCAGCAGCGCTTACTCGGACAGGGCTTTGTACACTGAAGCTTTCTTT.

The chain links TRBV7-9 to TRBJ2-2; 10 bases are shared with TRBD1. Germline V gives CDR1 SEHNR, CDR2 FQNEAQ (reference sequence). V trimming: 5 bases; J trimming: 5 bases; junction bases outside the gene matches: 8. The length of the CDR3 is 16 residues. CDR3 region: CASSGRDRGITGELFF. CDR3 nucleotide sequence: TGTGCCAGCAGCGGCCGGGACAGGGGAATAACCGGGGAGCTGTTTTTT.

The chain couples TRBV5-1 to TRBJ1-6, with D perhaps TRBD1 (6 bases). V was clipped by 2 bases and J by 8 bases, with 8 bases between them. The CDR3 contains 13 residues. Per the germline V gene, CDR1 is SGHRS and CDR2 is YFSETQ. CDR3 sequence (DNA): TGCGCCAGCAGCTTCGGGGGGCATTCACCCCTCCACTTT. This codes for CASSFGGHSPLHF.

This chain connects TRBV28 to TRBJ2-5; TRBD1 aligns across 7 bases. The germline gives CDR1 MDHEN, CDR2 SYDVKM. With V trimmed by 6 bases and J by 4 bases, 8 bases remained unmatched. The CDR3 runs 14 residues. CDR3 region: CASSSLGGPETQYF. The CDR3 DNA sequence: TGTGCCAGCAGCTCACTAGGGGGCCCAGAGACCCAGTACTTC.

The genes are TRBV6-1 and TRBJ1-1; D perhaps matches TRBD1 (6 bases). There are 14 residues in the CDR3. V gave up 5 bases and J gave up 4 bases, with 14 bases separating them. The germline V gene has CDR1 MNHNS and CDR2 SASEGT. CDR3 DNA sequence: TGTGCCAGCAGTTTACAGGGTACGTCCACTGAAGCTTTCTTT. Residues: CASSLQGTSTEAFF.

Concerning this clone: Other DNA sequences from this sample encode an identical CDR3 as well. The chain carries TRBV15 and TRBJ2-7; no definite D call. Germline V lookup: CDR1 LNHNV, CDR2 YYDKDF (reference sequence). The ends were cut back, 1 base at V and 1 base at J, with 8 bases in the middle. This CDR3 spans 14 amino acids. CDR3 sequence (DNA): TGTGCCACCAGCAGAGTGGGCTCTTCCTACGAGCAGTACTTC. Protein product: CATSRVGSSYEQYF.

This chain links TRBV6-1 with TRBJ1-6; the D gene is possibly TRBD1 (5 bases). Germline V gives CDR1 MNHNS, CDR2 SASEGT. Trimming took 7 bases from V and 9 from J, leaving 10 bases between them. The CDR3 consists of 12 residues. CDR3 sequence reads: CASKTVSSPLHF. Written as DNA, the CDR3 is TGTGCCAGCAAGACAGTTTCTTCACCCCTCCACTTT.

V gene TRBV5-1 combines with J gene TRBJ2-2, with 12 bases fitting TRBD2. Germline values: CDR1 SGHRS, CDR2 YFSETQ. The length of the CDR3 is 15 residues. Trimming removed 7 bases from V and 2 bases from J; junction bases left unmatched: 3. The CDR3 reads CASALAGGNTGELFF. The CDR3 DNA reads TGCGCCAGCGCACTAGCGGGGGGAAACACCGGGGAGCTGTTTTTT.

This clone appeared a single time. The rearrangement links TRBV9 to TRBJ2-1; 11 bases are shared with TRBD2. Looked up from germline, CDR1 is SGDLS and CDR2 is YYNGEE. The V segment lost 3 bases and the J segment 9 bases; nucleotides outside the gene matches: 11. The CDR3 contains 16 residues. Here the CDR3 DNA reads TGTGCCAGCAGCGCTCACAGTAGCGGGGGGGCTGGTGAGCAGTTCTTC. Protein sequence: CASSAHSSGGAGEQFF.

The chain combines TRBV4-3 with TRBJ1-6; 7 bases align to TRBD1. The trim removed 0 bases at V and 5 bases at J, leaving 4 bases unmatched. The CDR3 runs 16 residues. Germline V gene data show CDR1 as LGHNA and CDR2 as YSLEER. CDR3 bases: TGCGCCAGCAGCCAAGATGCTACAGGGGATAATTCACCCCTCCACTTT. Encoded protein: CASSQDATGDNSPLHF.

The J gene is TRBJ2-1, the V gene TRBV4-2; D perhaps matches TRBD2 (7 bases). CDR3 length: 15 residues. Germline loops: CDR1 LGHNA, CDR2 YNFKEQ. V was pared by 4 bases and J by 8 bases, with 18 bases between. The CDR3 DNA is TGTGCCAGCAGCCCTGGTTGGGGGGGCCGGGATGAGCAGTTCTTC. This sequence encodes CASSPGWGGRDEQFF.

This chain links TRBV10-3 with TRBJ2-7; 9 nucleotides align to TRBD1. The J segment lost 6 bases and the V segment lost 2 bases, leaving 5 bases of the junction unmatched. Germline CDR1 reads ENHRY; CDR2 reads SYGVKD. The CDR3 is 14 amino acids. CDR3: CAISEGTGTREQYF. Written as DNA, the CDR3 is TGTGCCATCAGTGAGGGGACAGGGACGCGCGAGCAGTACTTC.

The rearrangement uses TRBV18 and TRBJ1-3, with 8 nucleotides matching TRBD1. Trimming removed 3 bases from V and 3 bases from J; junction bases left unmatched: 19. The CDR3 length is 20 residues. CDR1 and CDR2 (germline): KGHSH, LQKENI. In nucleotides, the CDR3 is TGTGCCAGCTCACCCTCACTGGGACAGGCCACGGCGTGGCATGGAAACACCATATATTTT. Translation: CASSPSLGQATAWHGNTIYF. Looking up the rest from reference TRBV18 and TRBJ1-3 gives the full variable domain: NAGVMQNPRHLVRRRGQEARLRCSPMKGHSHVYWYRQLPEEGLKFMVYLQKENIIDESGMPKERFSAEFPKEGPSILRIQQVVRGDSAAYFCASSPSLGQATAWHGNTIYFGEGSWLTVV.